This section outlines one T cell receptor beta chain sequence together with its context. Its specificity is unknown. The record originates from a study of vaccination effects on CD4 cells after COVID-19. Study-level results: Late in the post-vaccination period, infection-induced and vaccine-induced clones underwent marked clonal contraction.

Before sequencing took place, the ViraFEST assay used viral peptide pools to expand antigen-specific CD4+ T cells. Between days 9 and 10 of culture, CD4+ T cells were separated out. Among the vaccine recipients, none had a prior SARS-CoV-2 infection, and nucleocapsid antibodies were negative. IL-2 medium took the place of half the medium on both days 3 and 7. Using immunoSEQ multiplex PCR, the repertoire was profiled, and TCRdb retains in-frame clones only, with some absent. The sample consists of over 45,000 clones, 70% of them appearing once. The CDR3 is 17 residues long. CDR1 is SGHVS and CDR2 is FNYEAQ in the germline V gene. V shed 0 bases and J 0 bases; nucleotides not matched to a gene: 2.

This TCR derives from a human donor who received a COVID-19 vaccine. The starting material was CD4+ T cells from PBMCs cultured with SARS-CoV-2 spike peptides, obtained before COVID-19 vaccination. The chain links TRBV7-6 to TRBJ2-4; the match to TRBD2 covers 10 bases. Here the CDR3 reads CASSLALAGAAKNIQYF. The CDR3 DNA follows: TGTGCCAGCAGCTTAGCCCTAGCGGGGGCAGCCAAAAACATTCAGTACTTC.